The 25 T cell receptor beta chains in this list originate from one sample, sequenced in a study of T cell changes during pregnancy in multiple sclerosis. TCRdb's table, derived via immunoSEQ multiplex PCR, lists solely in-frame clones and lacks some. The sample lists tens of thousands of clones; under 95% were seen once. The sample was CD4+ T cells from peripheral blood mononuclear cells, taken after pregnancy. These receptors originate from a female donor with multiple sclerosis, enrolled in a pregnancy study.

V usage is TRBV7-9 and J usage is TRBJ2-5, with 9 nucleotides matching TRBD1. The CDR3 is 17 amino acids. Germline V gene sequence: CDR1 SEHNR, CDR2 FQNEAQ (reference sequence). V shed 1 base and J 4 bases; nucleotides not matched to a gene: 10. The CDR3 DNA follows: TGTGCCAGCAGCTTAGGAGGGACAGGGACGTCAGGAGAGACCCAGTACTTC. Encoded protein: CASSLGGTGTSGETQYF.

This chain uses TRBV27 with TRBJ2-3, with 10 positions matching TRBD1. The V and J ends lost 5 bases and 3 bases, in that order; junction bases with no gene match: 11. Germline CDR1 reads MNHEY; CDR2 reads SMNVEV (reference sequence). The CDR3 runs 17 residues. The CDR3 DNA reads TGTGCCAGCAGTAATGGGTGGGGACAGGGGTTAACAGATACGCAGTATTTT. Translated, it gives CASSNGWGQGLTDTQYF.

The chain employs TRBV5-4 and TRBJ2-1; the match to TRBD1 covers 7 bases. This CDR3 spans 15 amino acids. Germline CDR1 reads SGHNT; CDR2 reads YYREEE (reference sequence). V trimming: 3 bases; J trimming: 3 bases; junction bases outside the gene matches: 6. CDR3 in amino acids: CASSSGTARYNEQFF. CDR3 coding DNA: TGTGCCAGCAGCTCGGGGACAGCCCGCTACAATGAGCAGTTCTTC.

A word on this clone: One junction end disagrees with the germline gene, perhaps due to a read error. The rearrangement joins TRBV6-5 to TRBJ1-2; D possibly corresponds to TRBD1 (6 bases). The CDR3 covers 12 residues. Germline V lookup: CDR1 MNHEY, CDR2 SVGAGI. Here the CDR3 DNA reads TGTGCCAGCAGTTACTCGAGGGGGACATTAGCCTTC. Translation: CASSYSRGTLAF.

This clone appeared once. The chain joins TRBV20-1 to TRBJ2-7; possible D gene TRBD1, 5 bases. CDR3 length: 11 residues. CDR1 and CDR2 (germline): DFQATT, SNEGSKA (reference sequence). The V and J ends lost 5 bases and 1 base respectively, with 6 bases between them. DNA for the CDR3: TGCAGTGCTGACAGATCCTACGAGCAGTACTTC. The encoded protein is CSADRSYEQYF.

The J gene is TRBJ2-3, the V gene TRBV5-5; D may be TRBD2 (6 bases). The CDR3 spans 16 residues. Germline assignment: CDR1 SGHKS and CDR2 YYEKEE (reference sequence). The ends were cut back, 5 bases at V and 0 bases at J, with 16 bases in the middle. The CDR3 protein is CASSFSSGHSTDTQYF. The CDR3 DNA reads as TGTGCCAGCAGTTTTAGTAGCGGCCATAGCACAGATACGCAGTATTTT.

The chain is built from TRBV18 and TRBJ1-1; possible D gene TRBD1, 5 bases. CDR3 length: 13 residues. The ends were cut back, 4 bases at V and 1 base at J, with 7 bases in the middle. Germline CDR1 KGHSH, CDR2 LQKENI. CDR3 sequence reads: CASSLGRNTEAFF. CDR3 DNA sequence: TGTGCCAGCTCACTGGGGCGGAACACTGAAGCTTTCTTT. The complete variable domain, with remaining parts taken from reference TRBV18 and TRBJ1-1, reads NAGVMQNPRHLVRRRGQEARLRCSPMKGHSHVYWYRQLPEEGLKFMVYLQKENIIDESGMPKERFSAEFPKEGPSILRIQQVVRGDSAAYFCASSLGRNTEAFFGQGTRLTVV.

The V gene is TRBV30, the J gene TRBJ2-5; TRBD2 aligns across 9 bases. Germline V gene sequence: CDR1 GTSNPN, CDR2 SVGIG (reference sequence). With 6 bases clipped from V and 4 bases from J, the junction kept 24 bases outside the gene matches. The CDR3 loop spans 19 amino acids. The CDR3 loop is CACPPGNSGSMANGETQYF. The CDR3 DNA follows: TGTGCCTGCCCCCCGGGGAATAGCGGGAGCATGGCAAACGGAGAGACCCAGTACTTC.

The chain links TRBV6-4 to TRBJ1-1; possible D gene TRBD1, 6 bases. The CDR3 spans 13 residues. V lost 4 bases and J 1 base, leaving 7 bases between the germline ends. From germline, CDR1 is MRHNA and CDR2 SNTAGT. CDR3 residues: CASSGQANTEAFF. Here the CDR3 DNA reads TGTGCCAGCAGTGGACAGGCGAACACTGAAGCTTTCTTT.

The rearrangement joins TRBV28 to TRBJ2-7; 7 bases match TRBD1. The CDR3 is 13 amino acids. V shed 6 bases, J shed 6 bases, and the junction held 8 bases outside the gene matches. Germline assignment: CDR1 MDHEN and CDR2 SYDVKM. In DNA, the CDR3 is TGTGCCAGCAGCCCCCCGGGACAGTTCGAGCAGTACTTC. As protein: CASSPPGQFEQYF.

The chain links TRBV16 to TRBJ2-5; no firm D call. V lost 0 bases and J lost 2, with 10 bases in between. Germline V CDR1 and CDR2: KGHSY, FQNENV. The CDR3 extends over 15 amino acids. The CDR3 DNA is TGTGCCAGCAGCCAATCCGGAGCCACACAAGAGACCCAGTACTTC. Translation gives CASSQSGATQETQYF.

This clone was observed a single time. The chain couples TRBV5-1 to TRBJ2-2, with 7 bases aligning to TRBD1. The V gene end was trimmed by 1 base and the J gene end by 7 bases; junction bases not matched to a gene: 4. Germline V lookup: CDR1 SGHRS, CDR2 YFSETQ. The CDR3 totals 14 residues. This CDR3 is CASSLRTGDGELFF. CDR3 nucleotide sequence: TGCGCCAGCAGCTTGCGCACAGGGGACGGGGAGCTGTTTTTT.

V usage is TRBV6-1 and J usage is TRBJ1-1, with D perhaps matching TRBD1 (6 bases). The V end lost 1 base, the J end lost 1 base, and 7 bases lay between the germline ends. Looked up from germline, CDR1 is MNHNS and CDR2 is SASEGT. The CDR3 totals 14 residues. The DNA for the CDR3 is TGTGCCAGCAGTGAAGGGACAGCGAACACTGAAGCTTTCTTT. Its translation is CASSEGTANTEAFF.

The CDR3 nucleotides read TGCAGCGTTCCCCTTACGGGAAGCACAGATACGCAGTATTTT. Protein sequence: CSVPLTGSTDTQYF. This chain joins TRBV29-1 and TRBJ2-3; a possible D gene is TRBD2 (5 bases). Trimming shortened V by 5 bases and J by 0 bases, and 12 bases separated the two germline ends. The germline V gene has CDR1 SQVTM and CDR2 ANQGSEA. The CDR3 has 14 amino acids.

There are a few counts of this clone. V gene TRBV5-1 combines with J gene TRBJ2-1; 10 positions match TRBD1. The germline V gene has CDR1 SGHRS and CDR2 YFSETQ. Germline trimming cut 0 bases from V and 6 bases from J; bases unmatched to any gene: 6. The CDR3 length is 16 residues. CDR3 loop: CASSLEGQGLGNEQFF. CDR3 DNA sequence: TGCGCCAGCAGCTTGGAGGGACAGGGGCTCGGCAATGAGCAGTTCTTC.

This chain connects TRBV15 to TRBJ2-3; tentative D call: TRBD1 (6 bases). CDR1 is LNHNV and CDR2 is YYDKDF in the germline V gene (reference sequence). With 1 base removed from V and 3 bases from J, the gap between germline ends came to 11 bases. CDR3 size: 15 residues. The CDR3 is CATSRAQGSTDTQYF. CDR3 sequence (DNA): TGTGCCACCAGCAGAGCCCAGGGGTCGACAGATACGCAGTATTTT.

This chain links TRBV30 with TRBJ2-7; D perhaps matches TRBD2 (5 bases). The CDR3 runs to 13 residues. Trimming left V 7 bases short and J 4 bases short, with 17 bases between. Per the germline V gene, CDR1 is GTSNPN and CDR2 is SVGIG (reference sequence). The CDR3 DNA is TGTGCCTTTACCGGGATCTACCCATACGAGCAGTACTTC. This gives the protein CAFTGIYPYEQYF.

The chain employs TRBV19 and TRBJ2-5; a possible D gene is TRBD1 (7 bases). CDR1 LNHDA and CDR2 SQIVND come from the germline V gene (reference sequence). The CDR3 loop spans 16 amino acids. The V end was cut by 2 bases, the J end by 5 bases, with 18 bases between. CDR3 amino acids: CASSISGGTARETQYF. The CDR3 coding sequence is TGTGCCAGTAGTATAAGTGGGGGGACAGCTCGGGAGACCCAGTACTTC.

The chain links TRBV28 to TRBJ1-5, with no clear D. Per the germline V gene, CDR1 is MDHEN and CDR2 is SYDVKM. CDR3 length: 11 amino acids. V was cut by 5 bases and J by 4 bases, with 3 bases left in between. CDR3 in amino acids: CASSINQPQHF. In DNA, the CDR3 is TGTGCCAGCAGTATAAATCAGCCCCAGCATTTT.

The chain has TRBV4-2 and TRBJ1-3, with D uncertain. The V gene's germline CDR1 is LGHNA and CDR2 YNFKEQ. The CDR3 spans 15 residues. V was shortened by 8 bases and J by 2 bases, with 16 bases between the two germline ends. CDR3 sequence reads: CASGRSQEAGNTIYF. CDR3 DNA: TGTGCCAGCGGAAGATCTCAGGAAGCTGGAAACACCATATATTTT.

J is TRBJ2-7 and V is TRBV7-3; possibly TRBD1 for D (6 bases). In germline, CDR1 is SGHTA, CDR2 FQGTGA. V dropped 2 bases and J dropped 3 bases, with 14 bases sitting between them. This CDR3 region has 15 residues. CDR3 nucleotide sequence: TGTGCCAGCAGCTTATCGACAGGATCGGGCTACGAGCAGTACTTC. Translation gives CASSLSTGSGYEQYF.

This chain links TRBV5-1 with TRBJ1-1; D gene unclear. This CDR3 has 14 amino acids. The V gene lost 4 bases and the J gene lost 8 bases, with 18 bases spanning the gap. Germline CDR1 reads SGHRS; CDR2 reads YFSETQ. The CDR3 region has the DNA TGCGCCAGCAGCGTACCGACACCCCGCGGGGAAGCTTTCTTT. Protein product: CASSVPTPRGEAFF.

The DNA for the CDR3 is TGTGCCAGCAGCTTAGTTTTGACAGGTCCGTTCTCCTACGAGCAGTACTTC. Translation: CASSLVLTGPFSYEQYF. The rearrangement links TRBV7-6 to TRBJ2-7, with D tentatively TRBD1 (6 bases). Trimming removed 1 base from V and 0 bases from J, with 16 bases in between. The CDR3 consists of 17 residues. CDR1 and CDR2 (germline): SGHVS, FNYEAQ.

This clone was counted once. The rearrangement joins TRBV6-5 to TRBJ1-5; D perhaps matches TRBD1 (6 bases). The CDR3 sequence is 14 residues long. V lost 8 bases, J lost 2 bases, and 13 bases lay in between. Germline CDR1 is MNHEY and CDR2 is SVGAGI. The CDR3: CASAYRVGNQPQHF. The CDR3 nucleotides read TGTGCCAGCGCCTACAGGGTGGGCAATCAGCCCCAGCATTTT.

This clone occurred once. The CDR3 spells CASSMTELEYGYTF. CDR3 DNA: TGTGCCAGCAGTATGACAGAATTAGAATATGGCTACACCTTC. This chain uses TRBV5-5 with TRBJ1-2, with D tentatively TRBD1 (5 bases). Germline V gives CDR1 SGHKS, CDR2 YYEKEE (reference sequence). V shed 5 bases and J shed 5 bases, with 16 bases lying between them. CDR3 length equals 14 residues.